The clone carrying this TCR beta chain was seen ten or more times. Its target is not known. This specimen belongs to a study of T cells in Graves' hyperthyroidism and ophthalmopathy. General observations from the study: From stable hyperthyroidism, ophthalmopathy was separated by a 13 V-J model.

The V and J ends lost 7 bases and 0 bases, in that order; junction bases with no gene match: 7. This CDR3 is 16 amino acids long. Each diagnosis was grounded in clinical symptoms, serum thyroxine and TRAb, thyroid ultrasound, and orbital computed tomography. The study collected blood at first hyperthyroidism diagnosis, before any ophthalmopathy symptoms arose. The PBMCs were sourced from fresh peripheral blood (about 10 ml). Amplified TCR beta CDR3 regions came from RNA transcripts. First-round RT-PCR with HTBI primers amplified the TCR CDR3 region. One entry per CDR3 protein results from TCRdb running MiXCR on the multiplex PCR reads. The top ten clones hold 6.5% to 10% of a sample with about 290,000 distinct CDR3 sequences, roughly 13% of them seen once.

The source material was blood. The source is a woman in her 30s with Graves' hyperthyroidism that later progressed to Graves' ophthalmopathy. The V and J genes are TRBV12-3 or TRBV12-4 and TRBJ2-3; 10 nucleotides agree with TRBD2. The CDR3 loop reads CASKSLTSGSTDTQYF. The CDR3 DNA sequence: TGTGCCAGCAAATCACTGACTAGCGGGAGCACAGATACGCAGTATTTT.